Below, one TCR beta chain is given with its context. Amplification yielded TCR beta CDR3 regions, with RNA transcripts as the source. The TCR CDR3 first-round RT-PCR relied on the HTBI primer set. TCRdb reprocessed the multiplex PCR reads with MiXCR, giving one entry per CDR3 protein. Of hundreds of thousands of distinct CDR3 sequences detected, 14% appear once; the ten largest clones hold 10%. This sample is drawn from a study of T cells in Graves' hyperthyroidism and ophthalmopathy. CDR1 LGHNA and CDR2 YSLEER come from the germline V gene. The CDR3 sequence is 15 residues long. With 0 bases removed from V and 3 bases from J, the gap between germline ends came to 12 bases. The study defined stable Graves' hyperthyroidism as no ophthalmopathy progression within 18 months. PBMCs came from 8.5 to 10 ml fresh peripheral blood.

The rearrangement uses TRBV4-3 and TRBJ2-7, with D tentatively TRBD1 or TRBD2 (6 bases each). Sequenced: blood. This TCR derives from a woman in her late teens or twenties with Graves' hyperthyroidism. CDR3: CASSQDGGRGYEQYF. For the CDR3, the DNA is TGCGCCAGCAGCCAAGACGGGGGCAGGGGCTACGAGCAGTACTTC.